This TCR beta chain was found in a study of shared clonotypes between healthy human individuals. As for the study in general: A couple of women and a few men aged 18 to 49 made up the donors. General observations from the study: The study drew on few donors, limiting represented genetic and exposure-history diversity.

There are 16 residues in the CDR3. The germline V gene has CDR1 WSHSY and CDR2 SAAADI. The ends were cut back, 3 bases at V and 4 bases at J, with 19 bases in the middle. In the case of this clone: Its antigen is unidentified.

This table comes from immunoSEQ multiplex PCR, and its TCRdb copy is limited to in-frame clones, with some not included. The repertoire holds 980,000 or so clones, with approximately 80% as singletons. This sequence joins TRBV10-2 and TRBJ2-7; TRBD1 is a possible D gene (6 bases). The origin of this receptor is a man aged 18 to 35 in good health. The sequencing input was memory CD4+ T cells sorted from blood. Specified subset: CD45RA-negative fraction. The CDR3 loop is CASSEGSRGRGYEQYF. The CDR3 DNA is TGCGCCAGCAGTGAAGGGTCTCGTGGCAGGGGTTACGAGCAGTACTTC.